These 28 T cell receptor beta chains originate from one sample sequenced in a study of shared clonotypes between healthy human individuals (dated by TCRdb to about 2020). Receptor amplification or capture employed the immunoSEQ multiplex PCR assay. Here the immuneACCESS table is served through TCRdb, limited to in-frame sequences with V and J called. Missing clones are a known gap in these copies; in checked studies unresolved V genes cover under half, and the rest lacks a known reason. The sample table lists 2,500,000 or so clones, under 95% of them with a count of one. The ten largest clones represent 0.36% of the sample. The source material was naive CD4+ T cells from PBMCs. In light of the paper, this sample's cell subset or site label describes: CD45RA+ positively selected. All receptors derive from a man between 18 and 29 years old in good health. Some clones in this sample may be carry-over from other donors' samples.

The chain links TRBV5-1 to TRBJ2-5; 8 bases are a match to TRBD1. J was trimmed by 2 bases and V by 3 bases; bases with no gene match: 3. Germline loops: CDR1 SGHRS, CDR2 YFSETQ. The CDR3 is 14 amino acids. The DNA for the CDR3 is TGCGCCAGCAGCTGGACAGGGACACAAGAGACCCAGTACTTC. Its translation is CASSWTGTQETQYF.

The chain joins TRBV27 to TRBJ2-5, with D perhaps TRBD2 (6 bases). This CDR3 comprises 19 residues. Germline V CDR1 and CDR2: MNHEY, SMNVEV (reference sequence). V was shortened by 1 base and J by 0 bases, with 21 bases between the two germline ends. CDR3 sequence reads: CASSLFGISHLANQETQYF. CDR3 sequence (DNA): TGTGCCAGCAGTTTATTTGGGATTTCCCACCTAGCGAACCAAGAGACCCAGTACTTC.

V and J are TRBV28 and TRBJ2-7, with TRBD2 identical over 8 bases. The CDR3 runs to 14 residues. Germline loops: CDR1 MDHEN, CDR2 SYDVKM. The V gene end was trimmed by 6 bases and the J gene end by 2 bases; junction bases not matched to a gene: 6. Here the CDR3 reads CASRLAVRAYEQYF. The DNA of the CDR3 is TGTGCCAGCAGACTAGCGGTCAGGGCCTACGAGCAGTACTTC. The variable domain in full, with the rest retrieved from reference TRBV28 and TRBJ2-7, is DVKVTQSSRYLVKRTGEKVFLECVQDMDHENMFWYRQDPGLGLRLIYFSYDVKMKEKGDIPEGYSVSREKKERFSLILESASTNQTSMYLCASRLAVRAYEQYFGPGTRLTVT.

The rearrangement joins TRBV7-9 to TRBJ1-2, with TRBD1 as a possible D gene (6 bases). V was shortened by 2 bases and J by 8 bases, with 15 bases between the two germline ends. The CDR3 sequence is 14 residues long. Per the germline V gene, CDR1 is SEHNR and CDR2 is FQNEAQ (reference sequence). The CDR3, as DNA: TGTGCCAGCAGCTTATGGGACACCGGGGGGGGCTACACCTTC. This gives the protein CASSLWDTGGGYTF.

DNA for the CDR3: TGTGCCAGCAGTGAGGAGGGCTACACCTTC. This sequence encodes CASSEEGYTF. The chain uses TRBV2 and TRBJ1-2; D is ambiguous. The CDR3 has 10 residues. Germline CDR1 and CDR2: SNHLY and FYNNEI. The ends were cut back, 3 bases at V and 8 bases at J, with 4 bases in the middle.

V is TRBV29-1 and J is TRBJ2-1, with no clear D. The CDR3 loop spans 14 amino acids. The V end lost 4 bases, the J end lost 2 bases, and 12 bases lay between the germline ends. Per germline, CDR1 SQVTM and CDR2 ANQGSEA. The CDR3 bases are TGCAGCGTTGTTAGCCTGAGACCCTACAATGAGCAGTTCTTC. Amino acids: CSVVSLRPYNEQFF.

The genes are TRBV18 and TRBJ1-2, with a possible D match to TRBD1 (5 bases). CDR3 size: 15 residues. Germline CDR1 is KGHSH and CDR2 is LQKENI. V was shortened by 1 base and J by 5 bases, with 14 bases between the two germline ends. CDR3 sequence reads: CASSPRFQGSYGYTF. The DNA of the CDR3 is TGTGCCAGCTCACCACGTTTCCAGGGATCGTATGGCTACACCTTC. The full variable domain, rest sourced from reference TRBV18 and TRBJ1-2, is NAGVMQNPRHLVRRRGQEARLRCSPMKGHSHVYWYRQLPEEGLKFMVYLQKENIIDESGMPKERFSAEFPKEGPSILRIQQVVRGDSAAYFCASSPRFQGSYGYTFGSGTRLTVV.

This rearrangement joins TRBV28 to TRBJ2-1, with TRBD2 matching over 11 bases. V lost 3 bases and J lost 2; bases outside the gene matches: 3. The CDR3 sequence is 16 residues long. CDR1 and CDR2 from the germline V gene are MDHEN and SYDVKM. Here the CDR3 reads CASSFIAGGPYNEQFF. CDR3 DNA sequence: TGTGCCAGCAGTTTCATAGCGGGAGGGCCCTACAATGAGCAGTTCTTC.

This chain connects TRBV7-2 to TRBJ2-7; TRBD2 is a possible D gene (6 bases). V was cut by 1 base and J by 1 base, with 17 bases left in between. The length of the CDR3 is 17 residues. The germline V gene encodes CDR1 SGHTA and CDR2 FQGNSA. DNA of the CDR3: TGTGCCAGCAGCTTAGTAGGTCACGGGGGAGAGTCCTACGAGCAGTACTTC. Translation gives CASSLVGHGGESYEQYF.

This chain connects TRBV6-6 to TRBJ1-2; D not certain. CDR3 length equals 14 residues. The germline V gene has CDR1 MNHNY and CDR2 SVGAGI (reference sequence). The ends were cut back, 0 bases at V and 2 bases at J, with 7 bases in the middle. The CDR3, as DNA: TGTGCCAGCAGTTACTCGTCGGACAACTATGGCTACACCTTC. Its translation is CASSYSSDNYGYTF.

V is TRBV10-3 and J is TRBJ1-3, with a possible D match to TRBD1 (6 bases). Per germline, CDR1 ENHRY and CDR2 SYGVKD. There are 14 residues in the CDR3. Trimming pared 5 bases from V and 0 bases from J, leaving 8 bases between. In DNA form, the CDR3 reads TGTGCCATCAGTACAGGGCGCTCTGGAAACACCATATATTTT. Amino acids: CAISTGRSGNTIYF.

The chain joins TRBV5-5 to TRBJ1-5; the D is unclear. The germline V gene has CDR1 SGHKS and CDR2 YYEKEE (reference sequence). The CDR3 runs to 15 residues. The V end lost 4 bases, the J end lost 0 bases, and 11 bases lay between the germline ends. The chain's CDR3 is CASSPTPTSNQPQHF. CDR3 sequence (DNA): TGTGCCAGCAGCCCCACACCGACTAGCAATCAGCCCCAGCATTTT.

This clone was counted a single time. V is TRBV28 and J is TRBJ1-4; TRBD1 is a possible D gene (5 bases). Trimming removed 7 bases at V and 6 bases at J, with 18 bases between. CDR3 size: 15 residues. Germline CDR1 and CDR2: MDHEN and SYDVKM. CDR3 amino acids: CASTMGGAGYEKLFF. For the CDR3, the DNA is TGTGCCAGCACCATGGGAGGGGCCGGGTATGAAAAACTGTTTTTT.

This rearrangement joins TRBV7-9 to TRBJ2-4, with 16 bases identical to TRBD2. V trimming: 4 bases; J trimming: 9 bases; junction bases outside the gene matches: 12. The CDR3 loop spans 18 amino acids. The germline CDR1 and CDR2 sequences are SEHNR and FQNEAQ (reference sequence). DNA of the CDR3: TGTGCCAGCAGCTCCCAGTGGGGACTAGCGGGAGGGGTTGGCATTCAGTACTTC. As protein: CASSSQWGLAGGVGIQYF.

The V call is TRBV29-1, the J call TRBJ2-1, with 8 bases lining up with TRBD1. The junction had 14 bases not matched to a gene; V was cut back by 3 bases and J by 10 bases. The CDR3 has 15 residues. Germline lookup yields CDR1 SQVTM and CDR2 ANQGSEA. For the CDR3, the DNA is TGCAGCGTTGATGTGGCAGGGGGCCCTTCTGGGGAGCAGTTCTTC. Protein: CSVDVAGGPSGEQFF.

The chain carries TRBV6-5 and TRBJ2-5, with no clear D. Germline V gene sequence: CDR1 MNHEY, CDR2 SVGAGI. Trimming shortened V by 0 bases and J by 3 bases, and 8 bases separated the two germline ends. The CDR3 loop spans 14 amino acids. CDR3 residues: CASSYSYKKETQYF. In DNA, the CDR3 is TGTGCCAGCAGTTACTCGTACAAAAAAGAGACCCAGTACTTC.

V usage is TRBV6-6 and J usage is TRBJ2-7; 9 bases line up with TRBD1. The CDR3 loop spans 15 amino acids. J was trimmed by 2 bases and V by 2 bases; bases with no gene match: 4. CDR1 is MNHNY and CDR2 is SVGAGI in the germline V gene (reference sequence). The CDR3: CASSYGTGYAYEQYF. The CDR3 DNA sequence: TGTGCCAGCAGTTACGGGACAGGGTACGCCTACGAGCAGTACTTC.

A few counts support this clone. This rearrangement joins TRBV5-4 to TRBJ1-1; 8 bases align to TRBD1. CDR1 SGHNT and CDR2 YYREEE come from the germline V gene (reference sequence). After removal of 1 base from V and 0 bases from J, the junction contained 5 bases not matched to a gene. The CDR3 has 16 residues. As DNA, the CDR3 is TGTGCCAGCAGCTTGCTTGCAGGGGGCATGAACACTGAAGCTTTCTTT. Protein sequence: CASSLLAGGMNTEAFF.

V is TRBV28 and J is TRBJ1-4, with 7 positions matching TRBD1. From germline, CDR1 is MDHEN and CDR2 SYDVKM. The length of the CDR3 is 14 residues. V gave up 6 bases and J gave up 8 bases; unmatched junction bases: 9. This chain's CDR3 is CASRSPGQIEKLFF. Here the CDR3 DNA reads TGTGCCAGCAGGTCTCCGGGACAGATAGAAAAACTGTTTTTT.

Turning to this clone: Distinct nucleotide sequences in the sample also encode this CDR3. The chain recombines TRBV5-1 with TRBJ2-5; D gene uncertain. With 2 bases removed from V and 2 bases from J, the gap between germline ends came to 7 bases. The CDR3 covers 13 residues. CDR1 and CDR2 from the germline V gene are SGHRS and YFSETQ. CDR3 DNA sequence: TGCGCCAGCAGCTTTAATTCTCAAGAGACCCAGTACTTC. Its translation is CASSFNSQETQYF.

The rearrangement joins TRBV7-7 to TRBJ2-1; possibly TRBD2 for D (6 bases). The CDR3 has 14 amino acids. V was trimmed by 5 bases and J by 10 bases, leaving 18 bases between them. Germline assignment: CDR1 SSHAT and CDR2 FNYEAQ (reference sequence). CDR3 DNA: TGTGCCAGCAGCCCTCAATCTGGGACTCGGGAGCAGTTCTTC. Protein product: CASSPQSGTREQFF.

The chain employs TRBV5-4 and TRBJ2-7, with D possibly matching TRBD2 (5 bases). V was cut by 4 bases and J by 5 bases, with 16 bases left in between. CDR3 length: 14 residues. CDR1 is SGHNT and CDR2 is YYREEE in the germline V gene (reference sequence). As DNA, the CDR3 is TGTGCCAGCAGCCTGCCGGGTCCCGGGAACGAGCAGTACTTC. Its translation is CASSLPGPGNEQYF.

This sequence joins TRBV5-1 and TRBJ2-2; D is perhaps TRBD2 (7 bases). The CDR3 is made up of 15 amino acids. CDR1 and CDR2 from the germline V gene are SGHRS and YFSETQ. Trimming took off 4 bases at V and 7 bases at J, with 17 bases between the two ends. The CDR3 is CASSPRGGTGGELFF. Written as DNA, the CDR3 is TGCGCCAGCAGCCCAAGGGGGGGCACCGGCGGGGAGCTGTTTTTT.

This sequence joins TRBV19 and TRBJ1-1, with D perhaps matching TRBD1 (6 bases). Looked up from germline, CDR1 is LNHDA and CDR2 is SQIVND (reference sequence). The V end lost 1 base, the J end lost 5 bases, and 14 bases lay between the germline ends. This CDR3 has 15 amino acids. CDR3 nucleotides: TGTGCCAGTAGTATAGGGGGGGCAGGGCCTACTGAAGCTTTCTTT. It specifies CASSIGGAGPTEAFF.

This chain connects TRBV9 to TRBJ2-7; 9 positions agree with TRBD1. This CDR3 comprises 17 residues. Germline V gene data show CDR1 as SGDLS and CDR2 as YYNGEE. The V gene end was trimmed by 0 bases and the J gene end by 2 bases; junction bases not matched to a gene: 9. CDR3 sequence: CASSVDPTDRGPYEQYF. Here the CDR3 DNA reads TGTGCCAGCAGCGTAGACCCCACGGACAGGGGACCCTACGAGCAGTACTTC.

The rearrangement uses TRBV18 and TRBJ2-3, with 7 bases that match TRBD1. Germline values: CDR1 KGHSH, CDR2 LQKENI. This CDR3 spans 16 amino acids. Trimming removed 3 bases from V and 2 bases from J; junction bases left unmatched: 8. The CDR3 loop is CASSPIGTVLTDTQYF. CDR3 coding DNA: TGTGCCAGCTCACCTATTGGGACAGTCCTCACAGATACGCAGTATTTT.

In regard to this clone: The sample carries other DNA sequences with the same CDR3. The V gene is TRBV6-5, the J gene TRBJ2-1; TRBD2 agrees at 10 bases. There are 15 residues in the CDR3. J lost 2 bases, V lost 5 bases, and 3 bases had no gene match. Germline CDR1 and CDR2: MNHEY and SVGAGI. CDR3 loop: CASSRLAGTYNEQFF. The CDR3 region has the DNA TGTGCCAGCAGTCGACTAGCGGGTACCTACAATGAGCAGTTCTTC.

The chain is built from TRBV28 and TRBJ2-7, with 8 bases matching TRBD1. Germline V lookup: CDR1 MDHEN, CDR2 SYDVKM. The CDR3 runs 15 residues. J lost 12 bases, V lost 1 base, and 14 bases had no gene match. The CDR3 DNA is TGTGCCAGCAGTTTATCGCGTCAGGGGGCCCCCGTAGGGTACTTC. Amino acid sequence: CASSLSRQGAPVGYF.